Reported below is one TCR beta chain. Its antigen is still unknown. The data are from a study of cytomegalovirus exposure and HLA in healthy donors. Primers included in the PCR were 60 Vbeta and 13 Jbeta primers. Method: immunoSEQ multiplex PCR; TCRdb's copy keeps in-frame clones and lacks some. The top ten hold around 5% of the sample, which has approximately 160,000 clones, 70% to 90% seen once. Study outcomes and limitations: 16,951 TCR beta sequences were associated with HLA alleles at 0.05 false discovery rate in a later analysis.

The ends were cut back, 3 bases at V and 5 bases at J, with 10 bases in the middle. Germline assignment: CDR1 SGHNT and CDR2 YENEEA. The CDR3 has 13 amino acids. The clonotype originates from a girl aged 10 to 17 in good health and CMV-seropositive. The source material was PBMCs. The rearrangement joins TRBV11-3 to TRBJ1-2; tentative D call: TRBD1 (6 bases). The CDR3 nucleotides are TGTGCCAGCAGCTTCAGGGGAGAGTATGGCTACACCTTC. This codes for CASSFRGEYGYTF.